The 2 T cell receptor beta chains presented below share a single source sample, sequenced in a study of beta chain features in type 1 diabetes. Every bit of the isolated RNA underwent reverse transcription, so sequencing read expressed TCRB transcripts. Profiling relied on immunoSEQ multiplex PCR, and the TCRdb table lists in-frame clones only, not all of them. The sample yields fewer than 250,000 clones, over 12% seen once. The sample taken for sequencing was naive CD4+ T cells from blood. The receptors were sampled from a woman aged 40 to 49 in good health.

This clone was seen more than once but under ten times. This chain connects TRBV2 to TRBJ2-7; 7 bases align to TRBD1. V lost 6 bases and J lost 3; bases outside the gene matches: 14. Germline CDR1 reads SNHLY; CDR2 reads FYNNEI. The CDR3 covers 16 residues. CDR3 amino acids: CASRGARQGINYEQYF. CDR3 nucleotide sequence: TGTGCCAGCAGGGGGGCGCGACAGGGAATAAACTACGAGCAGTACTTC.

The V gene is TRBV21-1, the J gene TRBJ2-7; the tabulated D call, TRBD2, remains unverified against the DNA. TRBV21-1 is designated a pseudogene. CDR3 length: 15 amino acids. CDR3 region: CASSKSLAGFYEQYF. CDR3 in DNA: TGTGCCAGCAGCAAAAGCCTAGCGGGGTTTTACGAGCAGTACTTC.